These 27 T cell receptor beta chains were all obtained from the same sample, sequenced in a study of blood T cell repertoires in COVID-19. TCRdb's copy holds only in-frame clones and misses some; the assay was immunoSEQ multiplex PCR. This table holds about 150,000 clones, around 87% found once. Sequencing was performed on PBMCs or T cells enriched from blood (not recorded which). Receptor source: a woman between 25 and 40 years old with acute COVID-19.

This clone has just a few counts. The V and J genes are TRBV29-1 and TRBJ2-5, with D possibly being TRBD1 (6 bases). The CDR3 consists of 12 residues. Trimming stripped 4 bases from V and 5 bases from J, with 11 bases between. The germline V gene encodes CDR1 SQVTM and CDR2 ANQGSEA. Written as DNA, the CDR3 is TGCAGCGTTGTTGCAGGGGAGGAGACCCAGTACTTC. It yields the protein CSVVAGEETQYF.

Written as DNA, the CDR3 is TGTGCCAGCAGTTACTCCGGGGTGGAGAATTCACCCCTCCACTTT. Residues: CASSYSGVENSPLHF. This rearrangement joins TRBV6-5 to TRBJ1-6; D ambiguous. The germline gives CDR1 MNHEY, CDR2 SVGAGI. Trimming shortened V by 0 bases and J by 7 bases, and 10 bases separated the two germline ends. The CDR3 has 15 residues.

This chain connects TRBV2 to TRBJ2-7; maybe TRBD1 (5 bases). The CDR3 is 13 amino acids. Germline loops: CDR1 SNHLY, CDR2 FYNNEI. Trimming took off 8 bases at V and 2 bases at J, with 13 bases between the two ends. CDR3 protein: CASLIQVTYEQYF. CDR3 nucleotides: TGTGCCAGCTTGATACAGGTTACCTACGAGCAGTACTTC.

The rearrangement links TRBV5-1 to TRBJ2-7, with unresolved D. The V and J ends lost 2 bases and 6 bases respectively, with 9 bases between them. The CDR3 is 12 amino acids. Germline values: CDR1 SGHRS, CDR2 YFSETQ. In nucleotides, the CDR3 is TGCGCCAGCAGCTTTAGTCTCTCCGAGCAGTACTTC. It yields the protein CASSFSLSEQYF. Based on the CDR3 plus reference TRBV5-1 and TRBJ2-7, the full variable domain is KAGVTQTPRYLIKTRGQQVTLSCSPISGHRSVSWYQQTPGQGLQFLFEYFSETQRNKGNFPGRFSGRQFSNSRSEMNVSTLELGDSALYLCASSFSLSEQYFGPGTRLTVT.

Points on this clone: At one of its ends the junction is not consistent with the germline gene, which may arise from a read error. The chain couples TRBV5-1 to TRBJ2-7, with TRBD2 matching 12 bases. Germline V gene sequence: CDR1 SGHRS, CDR2 YFSETQ. The CDR3 runs 17 residues. In DNA form, the CDR3 reads TGCGCCAGCAGCTTACCACTAGCGGGAGGCTCCTCCGACGAGCAGTACTTC. It codes for CASSLPLAGGSSDEQYF. Variable domain in full (rest from reference TRBV5-1 and TRBJ2-7): KAGVTQTPRYLIKTRGQQVTLSCSPISGHRSVSWYQQTPGQGLQFLFEYFSETQRNKGNFPGRFSGRQFSNSRSEMNVSTLELGDSALYLCASSLPLAGGSSDEQYFGPGTRLTVT.

This clone appeared once. The chain combines TRBV6-1 with TRBJ1-4; no definite D call. This CDR3 is 16 amino acids long. Germline lookup yields CDR1 MNHNS and CDR2 SASEGT. V lost 0 bases and J lost 7, with 15 bases in between. The CDR3: CASSEALGGLSEKLFF. CDR3 in DNA: TGTGCCAGCAGTGAAGCGCTAGGAGGACTCAGTGAAAAACTGTTTTTT.

The CDR3 nucleotides are TGCAGCGTTGGTCAGGGACTTTATGGGGCCAACGTCCTGACTTTC. Translated, it gives CSVGQGLYGANVLTF. The chain couples TRBV29-1 to TRBJ2-6; possible D gene TRBD2, 6 bases. Between the trimmed V and J ends, which lost 4 bases and 3 bases, there was a span of 13 bases. CDR3 length: 15 residues. Germline values: CDR1 SQVTM, CDR2 ANQGSEA.

The chain employs TRBV3-1 (or the pseudogene TRBV3-2) and TRBJ1-2; 8 positions agree with TRBD1. The germline gives CDR1 LGHDT, CDR2 YNNKEL (reference sequence). The CDR3 is 17 residues long. V lost 3 bases, J lost 2 bases, and 11 bases stayed unmatched. This chain's CDR3 is CASSQREDGQGNYGYTF. The CDR3 nucleotides are TGTGCCAGCAGCCAGAGGGAGGATGGACAGGGCAACTATGGCTACACCTTC.

This clone has a single count. This chain joins TRBV7-8 and TRBJ2-7; a possible D gene is TRBD2 (6 bases). The CDR3 has 16 residues. Germline V gives CDR1 SGHVS, CDR2 FQNEAQ. V lost 1 base, J lost 4 bases, and 17 bases lay in between. The CDR3, as DNA: TGTGCCAGCAGCTTAGTTGCTCGGGGGTCAATGTACGAGCAGTACTTC. Translating gives CASSLVARGSMYEQYF.

The chain recombines TRBV5-1 with TRBJ1-2; the match to TRBD1 covers 7 bases. The CDR3 has 14 amino acids. Germline assignment: CDR1 SGHRS and CDR2 YFSETQ. With 2 bases clipped from V and 2 bases from J, the junction kept 3 bases outside the gene matches. This chain's CDR3 is CASSLNRGNYGYTF. In nucleotides, the CDR3 is TGCGCCAGCAGCTTAAACAGGGGAAACTATGGCTACACCTTC.

This clone was observed once. V is TRBV7-2 and J is TRBJ1-1, with 7 bases fitting TRBD1. This CDR3 spans 15 amino acids. The trim removed 1 base at V and 1 base at J, leaving 3 bases unmatched. Per the germline V gene, CDR1 is SGHTA and CDR2 is FQGNSA. In DNA, the CDR3 is TGTGCCAGCAGCTTAGGGGGACAGACGAACACTGAAGCTTTCTTT. This sequence encodes CASSLGGQTNTEAFF.

This rearrangement joins TRBV21-1 to TRBJ1-2; the table's D gene call, TRBD1, was not cross checked with the DNA. TRBV21-1 is recorded as a pseudogene. This CDR3 has 21 amino acids. The CDR3 region has the DNA TGTGCCAGCAGCTCCCTTGATCCGGAGCTTTCTTCGGACAGGGCCGACTATGGCTACACCTTC. Protein: CASSSLDPELSSDRADYGYTF.

The chain carries TRBV30 and TRBJ1-2, with TRBD1 identical over 12 bases. J was trimmed by 6 bases and V by 1 base; bases with no gene match: 18. CDR1 is GTSNPN, CDR2 SVGIG, per germline (reference sequence). This CDR3 comprises 19 residues. In nucleotides, the CDR3 is TGTGCCTGGAGTGATACCCCATTGGGGACAGGGGGCGTGGCAGATGGCTACACCTTC. Its translation is CAWSDTPLGTGGVADGYTF. The full variable domain, with the rest looked up from reference TRBV30 and TRBJ1-2, is SQTIHQWPATLVQPVGSPLSLECTVEGTSNPNLYWYRQAAGRGLQLLFYSVGIGQISSEVPQNLSASRPQDRQFILSSKKLLLSDSGFYLCAWSDTPLGTGGVADGYTFGSGTRLTVV.

This rearrangement joins TRBV28 to TRBJ1-1; possible D gene TRBD1, 5 bases. In germline, CDR1 is MDHEN, CDR2 SYDVKM. The CDR3 is 15 residues long. Trimming took 6 bases from V and 0 from J, leaving 14 bases between them. The CDR3 region has the DNA TGTGCCAGCAGCCTGACTCCGGACATGAACACTGAAGCTTTCTTT. Amino acid sequence: CASSLTPDMNTEAFF.

The J gene is TRBJ1-2, the V gene TRBV3-1 (or the pseudogene TRBV3-2); 7 nucleotides line up with TRBD1. V was clipped by 4 bases and J by 5 bases; unmatched bases: 1. This CDR3 contains 12 residues. The germline V gene has CDR1 LGHDT and CDR2 YNNKEL (reference sequence). CDR3 protein: CASSLGQYGYTF. In DNA form, the CDR3 reads TGTGCCAGCAGCCTGGGACAGTATGGCTACACCTTC.

This chain joins TRBV2 and TRBJ2-2; D perhaps matches TRBD2 (6 bases). The V and J ends lost 5 bases and 5 bases respectively, with 21 bases between them. The CDR3 is made up of 17 amino acids. Germline V gene lookup returns CDR1 SNHLY and CDR2 FYNNEI. The CDR3 sequence: CASSRGRIGLDTGELFF. The DNA of the CDR3 is TGTGCCAGCAGTCGGGGGAGGATCGGGCTGGATACCGGGGAGCTGTTTTTT.

Only a few counts were recorded for this clone. The gene calls are TRBV18 and TRBJ2-7, with TRBD2 matching 11 bases. V gave up 6 bases and J gave up 3 bases; unmatched junction bases: 4. The CDR3 consists of 14 residues. The germline CDR1 and CDR2 sequences are KGHSH and LQKENI. CDR3 sequence reads: CASSGGLADYEQYF. The CDR3 bases are TGTGCCAGCTCGGGGGGACTAGCGGACTACGAGCAGTACTTC.

The genes are TRBV27 and TRBJ2-7, with TRBD2 matching 8 bases. Germline CDR1 reads MNHEY; CDR2 reads SMNVEV (reference sequence). This CDR3 has 14 amino acids. With V trimmed by 3 bases and J by 5 bases, 6 bases remained unmatched. The CDR3 DNA follows: TGTGCCAGCAGTTTTCGGACTAGCCGGAACGAGCAGTACTTC. As protein: CASSFRTSRNEQYF.

This clone was observed a handful of times. The chain employs TRBV6-1 and TRBJ2-7, with 7 bases that match TRBD2. The germline V gene encodes CDR1 MNHNS and CDR2 SASEGT. The trim removed 3 bases at V and 2 bases at J, leaving 10 bases unmatched. The CDR3 covers 16 residues. As DNA, the CDR3 is TGTGCCAGCAGTGAGGGCCTAGCGGTGCCAACCTACGAGCAGTACTTC. Amino acid sequence: CASSEGLAVPTYEQYF.

DNA for the CDR3: TGCAGCGTGAGGGGGGGACTAGCAGGCCCAGATACGCAGTATTTT. Its protein is CSVRGGLAGPDTQYF. The chain combines TRBV29-1 with TRBJ2-3, with 9 bases identical to TRBD2. The V gene's germline CDR1 is SQVTM and CDR2 ANQGSEA. Germline trimming cut 6 bases from V and 4 bases from J; bases unmatched to any gene: 11. CDR3 length equals 15 residues.

The genes are TRBV19 and TRBJ1-1; weak D call: TRBD1 (6 bases). V was trimmed by 1 base and J by 11 bases, leaving 17 bases between them. The CDR3 covers 14 residues. Germline V gives CDR1 LNHDA, CDR2 SQIVND (reference sequence). The CDR3 DNA reads TGTGCCAGTAGTATAGGACAGGCCAGCCTGACCGCTTTCTTT. Translation gives CASSIGQASLTAFF.

V gene TRBV2 combines with J gene TRBJ2-2; 10 bases are a match to TRBD2. The CDR3 is 16 residues long. Looked up from germline, CDR1 is SNHLY and CDR2 is FYNNEI. V shed 4 bases and J 0 bases; nucleotides not matched to a gene: 2. The CDR3 bases are TGTGCCAGCAGTGTCCTAGCGGGAGCGAACACCGGGGAGCTGTTTTTT. It is translated as CASSVLAGANTGELFF.

The chain joins TRBV2 to TRBJ1-2; 10 nucleotides align to TRBD1. The V gene end was trimmed by 6 bases and the J gene end by 2 bases; junction bases not matched to a gene: 3. Germline V gene lookup returns CDR1 SNHLY and CDR2 FYNNEI. This CDR3 contains 14 residues. CDR3 loop: CASRQGQGNYGYTF. Here the CDR3 DNA reads TGTGCCAGCAGGCAGGGACAGGGGAACTATGGCTACACCTTC.

The chain links TRBV25-1 to TRBJ2-3; tentatively, D is TRBD2 (6 bases). The V end lost 2 bases, the J end lost 4 bases, and 16 bases lay between the germline ends. Per germline, CDR1 MGHDK and CDR2 SYGVNS. CDR3 length: 16 amino acids. CDR3 DNA: TGTGCCAGCAGTGAACCAGCGGGTAATCTCGCAGATACGCAGTATTTT. Its translation: CASSEPAGNLADTQYF.

The rearrangement links TRBV4-3 to TRBJ2-1; 7 bases align to TRBD2. Germline CDR1 reads LGHNA; CDR2 reads YSLEER. The CDR3 has 13 amino acids. V shed 3 bases and J 10 bases; nucleotides not matched to a gene: 6. As DNA, the CDR3 is TGCGCCAGCAGCCAGAGACTAGCAGGGGAGCAGTTCTTC. It codes for CASSQRLAGEQFF.

This sequence joins TRBV5-4 and TRBJ2-2, with D tentatively TRBD1 (5 bases). Germline V CDR1 and CDR2: SGHNT, YYREEE (reference sequence). Trimming removed 0 bases at V and 8 bases at J, with 8 bases between. The CDR3 covers 13 residues. CDR3 in DNA: TGTGCCAGCAGCTTGGGTAGGGGAGGGGAGCTGTTTTTT. Translated: CASSLGRGGELFF.

The chain employs TRBV2 and TRBJ2-7; D is uncertain. The CDR3 runs to 15 residues. V was clipped by 0 bases and J by 3 bases, with 12 bases between them. Germline V gene sequence: CDR1 SNHLY, CDR2 FYNNEI. As DNA, the CDR3 is TGTGCCAGCAGTGAAGCGAGGTTAACGGTCTACGAGCAGTACTTC. This codes for CASSEARLTVYEQYF.